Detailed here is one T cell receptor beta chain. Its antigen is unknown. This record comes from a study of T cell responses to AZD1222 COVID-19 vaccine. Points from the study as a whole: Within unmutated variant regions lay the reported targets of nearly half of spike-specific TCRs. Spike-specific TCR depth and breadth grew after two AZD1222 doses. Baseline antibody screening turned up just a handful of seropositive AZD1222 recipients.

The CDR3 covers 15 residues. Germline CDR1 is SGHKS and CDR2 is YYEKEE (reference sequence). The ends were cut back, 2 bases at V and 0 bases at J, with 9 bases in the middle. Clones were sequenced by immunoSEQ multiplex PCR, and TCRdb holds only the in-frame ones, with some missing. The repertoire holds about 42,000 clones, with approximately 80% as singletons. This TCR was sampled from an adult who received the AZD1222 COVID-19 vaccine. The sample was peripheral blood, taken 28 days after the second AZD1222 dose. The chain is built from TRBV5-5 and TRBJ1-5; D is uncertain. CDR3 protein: CASSFDGYSNQPQHF. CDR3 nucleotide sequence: TGTGCCAGCAGCTTCGACGGCTATAGCAATCAGCCCCAGCATTTT.